This T cell receptor (beta chain) derives from a study of tissue T cells after allogeneic stem cell transplantation. Turning to the study itself: All graft-versus-host disease patients had gastrointestinal involvement and received several lines of directed therapy.

V lost 1 base and J lost 0, with 13 bases in between. Germline V lookup: CDR1 MNHEY, CDR2 SVGEGT. CDR3 length: 17 amino acids. Study findings and constraints: Only a limited share of tissue TCRs appeared in blood or spleen. Some tissue clones might be persisting host cells; their alloreactivity or antigen specificity was not determined.

The repertoire was sequenced with immunoSEQ multiplex PCR; TCRdb's copy has only in-frame clones and lacks some. The sample carries fewer than 30,000 clones, 85% recorded once. Comment on this clone: As yet, its antigen is unknown.

The rearrangement links TRBV6-2 or TRBV6-3 to TRBJ1-3; D remains ambiguous. This specimen consisted of blood, obtained before transplantation. The receptor was isolated from a woman aged 18-55 years who later had graft-versus-host disease after an allogeneic stem cell transplant. CDR3 nucleotides: TGTGCCAGCAGTTACTATCCAGGTTCCAGCTCTGGAAACACCATATATTTT. As protein: CASSYYPGSSSGNTIYF.